The 17 T cell receptor beta chains listed next were all sequenced from one sample in a study of T cell repertoires in cytomegalovirus infection. TCRdb independently ran MiXCR on the reads; one entry per CDR3 protein. Among 310,000 or so distinct CDR3 sequences, about a quarter were seen once, and the ten largest hold around 14%. Source material: PBMCs. Receptor source: a human donor in good health (CMV status not recorded). Some clones in this sample may be carry-over from other donors' samples.

This clonotype occurred a few times. This sequence joins TRBV6-2 or TRBV6-3 and TRBJ2-2; 13 nucleotides agree with TRBD2. This CDR3 region has 19 residues. CDR1 is MNHEY and CDR2 is SVGEGT in the germline V gene. After removal of 4 bases from V and 1 base from J, the junction contained 9 bases not matched to a gene. The CDR3 bases are TGTGCCAGCAGTTCCTCCGGGACTAGCGGGATCGGGAACACCGGGGAGCTGTTTTTT. It is translated as CASSSSGTSGIGNTGELFF.

This clonotype was observed many times. V is TRBV12-3 or TRBV12-4 and J is TRBJ2-1, with 9 bases that match TRBD1. Trimming cost V 4 bases and J 6 bases; bases outside gene matches: 7. This CDR3 region has 15 residues. The CDR3 loop is CASSSRDRVRNEQFF. As DNA, the CDR3 is TGTGCCAGCAGTTCGCGGGACAGGGTCCGCAATGAGCAGTTCTTC.

This clonotype has only a few counts. The rearrangement links TRBV7-3 to TRBJ2-1; D unresolved. The CDR3 is made up of 13 amino acids. Germline lookup yields CDR1 SGHTA and CDR2 FQGTGA. Trimming removed 5 bases from V and 2 bases from J, with 7 bases in between. The CDR3 nucleotides read TGTGCCAGCAGCCCGGACCCCTACAATGAGCAGTTCTTC. Residues: CASSPDPYNEQFF.

The rearrangement joins TRBV5-4 to TRBJ1-6; D remains ambiguous. Germline CDR1 SGHNT, CDR2 YYREEE (reference sequence). V lost 0 bases to trimming and J lost 9 bases, with 13 bases between them. The CDR3 consists of 15 residues. CDR3 sequence: CASSLAVDSGSPLHF. The DNA for the CDR3 is TGTGCCAGCAGCTTGGCTGTGGATTCGGGTTCACCCCTCCACTTT.

A few counts support this clonotype. J is TRBJ2-2 and V is TRBV6-2 or TRBV6-3, with 7 nucleotides matching TRBD1. CDR1 is MNHEY, CDR2 SVGEGT, per germline. The trim removed 6 bases at V and 6 bases at J, leaving 7 bases unmatched. The CDR3 has 14 amino acids. The CDR3: CASRTGLGSGELFF. CDR3 coding DNA: TGTGCCAGCAGGACAGGGTTGGGCTCCGGGGAGCTGTTTTTT.

This rearrangement joins TRBV11-3 to TRBJ2-1; 10 bases map to TRBD2. Germline lookup yields CDR1 SGHNT and CDR2 YENEEA. This CDR3 contains 13 residues. V lost 7 bases, J lost 10 bases, and 7 bases stayed unmatched. The CDR3 here is CASKDIAGGEQFF. DNA of the CDR3: TGTGCCAGCAAAGATATAGCGGGAGGCGAGCAGTTCTTC.

The table lists this clonotype with a few counts. The chain combines TRBV6-2 or TRBV6-3 with TRBJ2-1; TRBD2 matches at 8 bases. The V segment lost 6 bases and the J segment 0 bases; nucleotides outside the gene matches: 7. The CDR3 is 16 residues long. Germline V gene data show CDR1 as MNHEY and CDR2 as SVGEGT. The CDR3 DNA follows: TGTGCCAGCAGCACGACTAGCGCGAGCTCCTACAATGAGCAGTTCTTC. Translating gives CASSTTSASSYNEQFF.

This clonotype occurred many times. V gene TRBV11-2 combines with J gene TRBJ1-2; TRBD1 might be the D (5 bases). The CDR3 has 15 amino acids. Trimming cost V 4 bases and J 1 base, with 13 bases left between them. Germline V CDR1 and CDR2: SGHAT, FQNNGV. CDR3 coding DNA: TGTGCCAGCAGCTCCCCCAGGGTTGGTAACTATGGCTACACCTTC. Translating it yields CASSSPRVGNYGYTF.

This clonotype was observed once. This sequence joins TRBV10-3 and TRBJ2-5, with 7 bases fitting TRBD1. V lost 11 bases, J lost 3 bases, and 3 bases stayed unmatched. CDR1 ENHRY and CDR2 SYGVKD come from the germline V gene. CDR3 size: 11 residues. DNA for the CDR3: TGTGCCGCCGGGACAGAAGAGACCCAGTACTTC. This encodes CAAGTEETQYF.

The chain has TRBV20-1 and TRBJ2-5; possibly TRBD2 for D (5 bases). Germline V CDR1 and CDR2: DFQATT, SNEGSKA (reference sequence). The CDR3 consists of 14 residues. Trimming removed 0 bases from V and 1 base from J, with 9 bases in between. The chain's CDR3 is CSAREGSGQETQYF. CDR3 nucleotide sequence: TGCAGTGCTAGAGAGGGCAGCGGCCAAGAGACCCAGTACTTC.

The chain has TRBV4-1 and TRBJ2-5; 8 positions agree with TRBD2. CDR1 and CDR2 from the germline V gene are MGHRA and YSYEKL. V was pared by 6 bases and J by 5 bases, with 11 bases of the junction left unmatched. The CDR3 has 15 amino acids. CDR3 residues: CASRPGRVGAETQYF. CDR3 in DNA: TGCGCCAGCAGACCCGGGAGGGTAGGGGCGGAGACCCAGTACTTC.

This clonotype turned up a few times. The genes are TRBV7-9 and TRBJ1-6, with D unresolved. V gave up 3 bases and J gave up 10 bases, with 7 bases separating them. The CDR3 consists of 12 residues. Looked up from germline, CDR1 is SEHNR and CDR2 is FQNEAQ (reference sequence). This CDR3 is CASSFEGSPLHF. The CDR3, as DNA: TGTGCCAGCAGCTTTGAAGGATCACCCCTCCACTTT.

J is TRBJ2-3 and V is TRBV29-1, with TRBD2 matching 7 bases. The CDR3 contains 13 residues. The V gene's germline CDR1 is SQVTM and CDR2 ANQGSEA. Germline trimming cut 7 bases from V and 4 bases from J; bases unmatched to any gene: 8. The CDR3 protein is CSDRLGGADTQYF. CDR3 nucleotides: TGCAGCGACCGACTGGGGGGGGCAGATACGCAGTATTTT.

This clonotype has ten or more counts. Its ends do not fully match the called genes, so a read error is possible. The rearrangement uses TRBV7-7 and TRBJ2-7; 9 bases map to TRBD1. Germline values: CDR1 SSHAT, CDR2 FNYEAQ (reference sequence). CDR3 length equals 14 residues. CDR3 coding DNA: TGTGCTAGCAGCGCCGGGACAGGGTTGACCGAGCAGTACTTC. Amino acids: CASSAGTGLTEQYF.

At least ten counts were recorded for this clonotype. V is TRBV7-8 and J is TRBJ2-1, with a tentative D call TRBD2 (6 bases). The germline CDR1 and CDR2 sequences are SGHVS and FQNEAQ. V lost 3 bases, J lost 4 bases, and 13 bases lay in between. The CDR3 totals 15 residues. The CDR3 nucleotides are TGTGCCAGCAGCTTTGGGAGGACGGGGTACAATGAGCAGTTCTTC. Its protein product is CASSFGRTGYNEQFF.

This clonotype turned up a few times. The chain links TRBV28 to TRBJ2-7; TRBD2 matches at 11 bases. This CDR3 has 15 residues. After removal of 10 bases from V and 0 bases from J, the junction contained 8 bases not matched to a gene. CDR1 and CDR2 (germline): MDHEN, SYDVKM. The CDR3 bases are TGTGCCATCTTAAATCTAGCGGGGGGCTCCTACGAGCAGTACTTC. Translated, it gives CAILNLAGGSYEQYF.

This clonotype has just a few counts. The chain employs TRBV28 and TRBJ1-6, with TRBD1 matching 11 bases. The CDR3 has 15 residues. Germline trimming cut 5 bases from V and 14 bases from J; bases unmatched to any gene: 11. Germline assignment: CDR1 MDHEN and CDR2 SYDVKM. The CDR3 DNA sequence: TGTGCCAGCAGTGCCACCGGGACAGGGGGTCAGACCCTCCACTTT. Amino acid sequence: CASSATGTGGQTLHF.